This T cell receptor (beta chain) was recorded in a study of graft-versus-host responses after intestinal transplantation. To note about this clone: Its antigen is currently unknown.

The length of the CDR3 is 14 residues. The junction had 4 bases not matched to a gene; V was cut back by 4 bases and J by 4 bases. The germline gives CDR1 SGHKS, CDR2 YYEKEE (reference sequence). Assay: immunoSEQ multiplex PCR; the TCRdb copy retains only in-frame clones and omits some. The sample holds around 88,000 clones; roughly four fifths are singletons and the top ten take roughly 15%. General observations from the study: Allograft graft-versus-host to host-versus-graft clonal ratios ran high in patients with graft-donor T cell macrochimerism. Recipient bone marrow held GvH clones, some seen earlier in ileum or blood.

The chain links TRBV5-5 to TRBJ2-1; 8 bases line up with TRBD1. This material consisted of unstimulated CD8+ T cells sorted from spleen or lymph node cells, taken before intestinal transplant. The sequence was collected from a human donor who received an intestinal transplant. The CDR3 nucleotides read TGTGCCAGCAGCCCGGGGACAGGATACAATGAGCAGTTCTTC. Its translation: CASSPGTGYNEQFF.